Listed below are T cell receptor beta chains from one sample, sequenced in a study of CD8 T cells in Susac syndrome. One entry per CDR3 protein results from TCRdb running MiXCR on the immunoSEQ multiplex PCR reads. Found here are approximately 150,000 distinct CDR3 sequences, approximately 95% of them singletons; the top ten hold over 0.07%. The sequencing input was CD4+ T cells from PBMCs. Receptors were obtained from a human donor in good health. CDR3s include the opening cysteine and the closing phenylalanine or tryptophan. D genes are given only for firm matches. A clone size is listed for some rows: how often the clone was seen (once, few, many), or a class if it is expanded.

D gene: NA; V gene: TRBV12-3/TRBV12-4; clone size: NA; J gene: TRBJ2-7; CDR3 protein: CASSSKGRNSYEQYF; CDR3 DNA: TGTGCCAGCAGTTCAAAAGGAAGGAATTCCTACGAGCAGTACTTC
D gene: NA; V gene: TRBV19; clone size: NA; J gene: TRBJ2-2; CDR3 protein: CASSPPLLNTGELFF; CDR3 DNA: TGTGCCAGTAGTCCACCCTTATTGAACACCGGGGAGCTGTTTTTT
D gene: NA; V gene: TRBV29-1; clone size: few; J gene: TRBJ2-7; CDR3 protein: CSVAGLSSYEQYF; CDR3 DNA: TGCAGCGTGGCCGGACTGAGCTCCTACGAGCAGTACTTC
D gene: NA; V gene: TRBV24-1; clone size: once; J gene: TRBJ1-1; CDR3 protein: CATQGQNTEAFF; CDR3 DNA: TGTGCCACGCAGGGACAGAACACTGAAGCTTTCTTT
D gene: NA; V gene: TRBV28; clone size: NA; J gene: TRBJ2-3; CDR3 protein: CASGVVGTDTQYF; CDR3 DNA: TGTGCCAGCGGGGTGGTAGGAACAGATACGCAGTATTTT
D gene: TRBD1; V gene: TRBV4-2; clone size: NA; J gene: TRBJ2-7; CDR3 protein: CASSQDPGGYEQYF; CDR3 DNA: TGTGCCAGCAGCCAAGATCCAGGGGGCTACGAGCAGTACTTC
D gene: TRBD1; V gene: TRBV20-1; clone size: NA; J gene: TRBJ1-5; CDR3 protein: CSASQGAYQPQHF; CDR3 DNA: TGCAGTGCTTCCCAGGGGGCCTATCAGCCCCAGCATTTT
D gene: NA; V gene: TRBV20-1; clone size: NA; J gene: TRBJ1-2; CDR3 protein: CSAPTSTFYGYTF; CDR3 DNA: TGCAGTGCTCCTACCAGTACTTTCTATGGCTACACCTTC
D gene: NA; V gene: TRBV19; clone size: NA; J gene: TRBJ2-1; CDR3 protein: CASSIVEGGRYNEQFF; CDR3 DNA: TGTGCCAGTAGTATCGTAGAAGGGGGGCGATACAATGAGCAGTTCTTC
D gene: NA; V gene: TRBV10-3; clone size: NA; J gene: TRBJ1-1; CDR3 protein: CAISESRSGDTEAFF; CDR3 DNA: TGTGCCATCAGTGAGTCAAGGTCGGGGGACACTGAAGCTTTCTTT
D gene: TRBD1; V gene: TRBV30; clone size: NA; J gene: TRBJ2-1; CDR3 protein: CAEGGLAGNEQFF; CDR3 DNA: TGTGCCGAAGGGGGCCTAGCCGGCAATGAGCAGTTCTTC